This T cell receptor beta chain was sequenced in a study of CD8+ T cells in alopecia areata. Study-wide results and caveats: Resident alphabeta T-cell populations of normal skin are likewise subject to sequencing in scalp samples.

In the case of this clone: As yet, its antigen is unknown. This CDR3 is also generated by other DNA sequences in the sample.

TCR sequencing used cDNA made by reverse transcription of extracted RNA. Sequenced by immunoSEQ multiplex PCR; TCRdb stores in-frame clones only, minus some. The sample contains 200,000 to 250,000 clones, roughly two thirds of which appear only once. The germline gives CDR1 SQVTM, CDR2 ANQGSEA. The CDR3 loop spans 12 amino acids. Trimming took off 3 bases at V and 3 bases at J, with 7 bases between the two ends. The TCR sequence derives from a human donor with alopecia areata. This specimen was CD4+ T cells sorted from blood, taken at week 0. This chain joins TRBV29-1 and TRBJ2-3, with a weak D call TRBD2 (6 bases). Here the CDR3 reads CSVDGGTDTQYF. CDR3 coding DNA: TGCAGCGTTGACGGGGGAACAGATACGCAGTATTTT.